These 8 T cell receptor beta chains originate from one sample sequenced in a study of T cells in women clearing cervical HPV infection. Repertoires were generated with immunoSEQ multiplex PCR, while TCRdb's copy carries only in-frame clones and drops some. The sample totals tens of thousands of clones. Input material: blood buffy coat. These receptors came from a woman between 18 and 75 years old with a cervical HPV16 infection that either progressed to CIN3+ or cleared (not recorded which).

Notes on this clone: The missing CDR3 end, 3 residues past where the read stops, is filled in from the germline J gene. The J gene is TRBJ2-2, the V gene TRBV7-2, with D perhaps TRBD1 (6 bases). Trimming removed 5 bases at V and 2 bases at J, with 12 bases between. CDR3 length: 15 amino acids. CDR1 and CDR2 from the germline V gene are SGHTA and FQGNSA. The covered CDR3 bases are TGTGCCAGCAGCACACTAGGGACAAACACCGGGGAG. It translates to CASSTLGTNTGE. In full, the CDR3 reads CASSTLGTNTGELFF.

As to this clone: From the germline J gene comes the end of the CDR3, since the read stops 3 residues before it. The genes are TRBV5-4 and TRBJ2-3, with a weak D call TRBD2 (5 bases). V lost 5 bases to trimming and J lost 2 bases, with 15 bases between them. Germline values: CDR1 SGHNT, CDR2 YYREEE (reference sequence). There are 15 residues in the CDR3. This CDR3 reads CASRKDLRFTDTQYF. CDR3 bases read: TGTGCCAGCAGGAAGGACTTGCGATTCACAGATACG.

As concerns this clone: The read terminates 3 residues before the CDR3 end, so the remaining end is supplied by the germline J gene. This chain joins TRBV20-1 and TRBJ2-3; maybe TRBD1 (6 bases). CDR3 length equals 15 residues. CDR1 and CDR2 (germline): DFQATT, SNEGSKA (reference sequence). Here the CDR3 reads CSARGHPGKQETQYF. The DNA read from the CDR3 is TGCAGTGCTAGGGGACACCCCGGGAAACAAGAGACG.

Details on this clone: The DNA ends 3 residues before the CDR3 does, and the rest of the CDR3 is filled in from the germline J gene. V and J are TRBV28 and TRBJ2-1; 7 bases map to TRBD1. Germline V gene sequence: CDR1 MDHEN, CDR2 SYDVKM. This CDR3 has 14 residues. Trimming took 3 bases from V and 4 from J; bases not matched to a gene: 3. CDR3 protein: CASSFSDRYNEQFF. The CDR3 DNA, read in part, is TGTGCCAGCAGTTTCTCGGACAGGTACAATGAG. Based on the CDR3 plus reference TRBV28 and TRBJ2-1, the full variable domain is DVKVTQSSRYLVKRTGEKVFLECVQDMDHENMFWYRQDPGLGLRLIYFSYDVKMKEKGDIPEGYSVSREKKERFSLILESASTNQTSMYLCASSFSDRYNEQFFGPGTRLTVL.

On this clone: The CDR3 extends 3 residues past the end of the read, so its final part is completed from the germline J gene. This chain uses TRBV19 with TRBJ2-3; 12 bases line up with TRBD1. This CDR3 is built from 15 residues. J lost 4 bases, V lost 3 bases, and 2 bases had no gene match. Germline-derived CDR1 and CDR2 are LNHDA and SQIVND (reference sequence). The chain's CDR3 is CASSIGTGGPDTQYF. Partial CDR3 DNA: TGTGCCAGTAGTATTGGGACAGGGGGCCCAGATACG.

Of note for this clone: The read terminates 3 residues before the CDR3 end, so the remaining end is supplied by the germline J gene. The chain is built from TRBV5-1 and TRBJ2-1, with 9 bases that match TRBD1. J was trimmed by 4 bases and V by 4 bases; bases with no gene match: 9. The CDR3 length is 16 residues. Looked up from germline, CDR1 is SGHRS and CDR2 is YFSETQ. The sequenced CDR3 bases are TGCGCCAGCAGCATACTGGGACAGGGCCCATACAATGAG. Protein product: CASSILGQGPYNE. The complete CDR3 protein is CASSILGQGPYNEQFF.

Comments on this clone: The read ends 3 residues shy of where the CDR3 ends; the end is completed using the germline J gene. This chain uses TRBV6-2 or TRBV6-3 with TRBJ2-1; 13 positions match TRBD2. The CDR3 totals 16 residues. J was trimmed by 9 bases and V by 6 bases; bases with no gene match: 11. Germline loops: CDR1 MNHEY, CDR2 SVGEGT. The covered CDR3 bases are TGTGCCAGCAGGACCACTAGCGGGGGGGCCGGGGTTGAG. Translation gives CASRTTSGGAGVE. The CDR3 as a whole reads CASRTTSGGAGVEQFF.

CDR3 bases read: TGTGCCAGCAGCTTGGGGACTAGCATAGAGACG. Amino acid sequence: CASSLGTSIET. The CDR3 reads in full as CASSLGTSIETQYF. The chain links TRBV5-4 to TRBJ2-3; 8 nucleotides align to TRBD2. The CDR3 end lies 3 residues beyond the end of the read and is filled in from the germline J gene. Germline CDR1 is SGHNT and CDR2 is YYREEE (reference sequence). The CDR3 contains 14 residues.